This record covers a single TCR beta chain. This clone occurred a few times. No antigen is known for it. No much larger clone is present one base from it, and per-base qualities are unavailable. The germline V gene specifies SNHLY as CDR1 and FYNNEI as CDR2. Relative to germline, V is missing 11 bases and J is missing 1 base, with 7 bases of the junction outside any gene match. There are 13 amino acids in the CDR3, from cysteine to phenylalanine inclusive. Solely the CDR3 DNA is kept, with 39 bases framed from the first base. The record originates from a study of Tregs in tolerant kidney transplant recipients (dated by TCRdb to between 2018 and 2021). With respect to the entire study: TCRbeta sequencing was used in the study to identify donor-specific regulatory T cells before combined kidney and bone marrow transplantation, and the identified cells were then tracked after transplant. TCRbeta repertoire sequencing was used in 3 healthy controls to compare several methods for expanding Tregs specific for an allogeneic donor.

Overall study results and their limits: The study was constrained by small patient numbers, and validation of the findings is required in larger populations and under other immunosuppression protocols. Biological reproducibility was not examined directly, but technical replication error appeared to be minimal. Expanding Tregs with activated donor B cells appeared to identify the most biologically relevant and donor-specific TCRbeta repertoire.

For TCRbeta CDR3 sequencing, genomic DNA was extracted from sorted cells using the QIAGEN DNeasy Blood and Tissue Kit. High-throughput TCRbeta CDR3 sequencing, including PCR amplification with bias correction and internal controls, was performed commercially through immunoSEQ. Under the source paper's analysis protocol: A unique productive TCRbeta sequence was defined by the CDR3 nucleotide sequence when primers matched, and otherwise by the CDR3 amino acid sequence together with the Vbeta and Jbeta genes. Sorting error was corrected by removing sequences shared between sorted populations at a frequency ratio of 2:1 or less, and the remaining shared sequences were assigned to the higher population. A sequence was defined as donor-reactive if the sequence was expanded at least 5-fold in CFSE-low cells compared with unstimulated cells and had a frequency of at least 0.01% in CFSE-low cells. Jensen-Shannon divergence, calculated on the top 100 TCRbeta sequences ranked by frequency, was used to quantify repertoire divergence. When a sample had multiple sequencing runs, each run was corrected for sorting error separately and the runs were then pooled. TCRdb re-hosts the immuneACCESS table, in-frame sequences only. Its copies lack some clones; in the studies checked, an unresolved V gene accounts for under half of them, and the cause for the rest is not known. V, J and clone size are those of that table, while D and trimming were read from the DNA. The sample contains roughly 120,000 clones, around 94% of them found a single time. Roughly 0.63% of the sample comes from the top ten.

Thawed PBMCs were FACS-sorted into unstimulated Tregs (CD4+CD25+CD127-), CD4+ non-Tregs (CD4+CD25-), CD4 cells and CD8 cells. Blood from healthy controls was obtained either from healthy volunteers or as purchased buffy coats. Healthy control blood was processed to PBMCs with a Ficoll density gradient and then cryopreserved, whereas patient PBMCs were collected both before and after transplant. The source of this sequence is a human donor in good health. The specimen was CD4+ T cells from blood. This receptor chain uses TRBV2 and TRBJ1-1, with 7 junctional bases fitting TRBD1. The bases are TGTGCCCGTCTACGGGACAGGAACACTGAAGCTTTCTTT. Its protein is CARLRDRNTEAFF. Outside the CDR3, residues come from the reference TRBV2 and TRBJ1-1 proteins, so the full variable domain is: EPEVTQTPSHQVTQMGQEVILRCVPISNHLYFYWYRQILGQKVEFLVSFYNNEISEKSEIFDDQFSVERPDGSNFTLKIRSTKLEDSAMYFCARLRDRNTEAFFGQGTRLTVV.